This entry concerns a single TCR beta chain. Trimming took off 0 bases at V and 5 bases at J, with 12 bases between the two ends. The length of the CDR3 is 15 residues. Germline values: CDR1 SGHRS, CDR2 YFSETQ. The sample comes from a study of blood T cell repertoires in COVID-19. Background on the study: PBMCs, B-cell-depleted T cells, or T cells were the source of the cDNA or gDNA that made up the material.

Participants, about 18 to 90 years old, spanned under 30 US areas. All recovered Cohort 3 donors got two negative PCRs, got clearance, or saw symptom resolution. Original data processing: Nucleated cell counts were estimated from reference gene primer amplification. Here immunoSEQ multiplex PCR was the method, and the copy in TCRdb shows in-frame clones only, minus some. The V and J calls and clone size were taken over from that table, and D and trimming were inferred from the DNA. The table has about 140,000 clones, over 60% seen once. V gene TRBV5-1 combines with J gene TRBJ2-1; D possibly corresponds to TRBD1 (6 bases). Sequenced sample: PBMCs or T cells enriched from blood (not recorded which). This sequence originates from a woman between 45 and 65 years old who had recovered from COVID-19. For the CDR3, the DNA is TGCGCCAGCAGCTTGGCTGCAGGGGTTAACAATGAGCAGTTCTTC. Translating it yields CASSLAAGVNNEQFF.